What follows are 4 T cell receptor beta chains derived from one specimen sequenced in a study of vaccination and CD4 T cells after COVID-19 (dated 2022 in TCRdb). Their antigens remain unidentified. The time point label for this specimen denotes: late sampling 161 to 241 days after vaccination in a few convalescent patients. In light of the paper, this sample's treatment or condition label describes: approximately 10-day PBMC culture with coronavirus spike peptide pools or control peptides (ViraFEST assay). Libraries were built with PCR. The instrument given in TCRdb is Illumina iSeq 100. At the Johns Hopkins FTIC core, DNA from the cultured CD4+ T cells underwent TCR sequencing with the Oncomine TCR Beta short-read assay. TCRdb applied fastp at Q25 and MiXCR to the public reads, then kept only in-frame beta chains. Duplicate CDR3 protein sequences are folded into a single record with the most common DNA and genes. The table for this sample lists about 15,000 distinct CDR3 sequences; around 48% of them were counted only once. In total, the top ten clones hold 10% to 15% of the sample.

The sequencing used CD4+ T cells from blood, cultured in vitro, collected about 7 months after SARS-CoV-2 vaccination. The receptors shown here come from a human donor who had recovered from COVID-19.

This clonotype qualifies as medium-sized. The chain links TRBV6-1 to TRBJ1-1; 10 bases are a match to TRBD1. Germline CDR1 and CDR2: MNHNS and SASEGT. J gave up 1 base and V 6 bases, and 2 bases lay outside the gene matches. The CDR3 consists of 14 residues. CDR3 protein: CASSDRGRNTEAFF. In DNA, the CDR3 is TGTGCCAGCAGCGACAGGGGGCGGAACACTGAAGCTTTCTTT.

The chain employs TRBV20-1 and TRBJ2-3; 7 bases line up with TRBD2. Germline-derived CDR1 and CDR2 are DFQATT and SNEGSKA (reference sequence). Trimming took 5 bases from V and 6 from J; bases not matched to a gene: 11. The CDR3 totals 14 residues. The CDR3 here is CSAPRGAGSDTQYF. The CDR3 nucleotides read TGCAGTGCTCCCCGGGGAGCGGGGTCCGATACGCAGTATTTT.

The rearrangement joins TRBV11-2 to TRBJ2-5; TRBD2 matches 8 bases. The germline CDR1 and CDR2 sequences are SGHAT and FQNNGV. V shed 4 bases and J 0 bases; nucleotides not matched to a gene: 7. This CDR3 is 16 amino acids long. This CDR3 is CASSSGAGGYQETQYF. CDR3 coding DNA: TGTGCCAGCAGCTCGGGGGCGGGGGGTTACCAAGAGACCCAGTACTTC.

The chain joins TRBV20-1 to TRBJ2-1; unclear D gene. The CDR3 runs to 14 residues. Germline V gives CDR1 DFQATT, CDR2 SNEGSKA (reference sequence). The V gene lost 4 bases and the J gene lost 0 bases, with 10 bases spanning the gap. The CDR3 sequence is CSANRDYSYNEQFF. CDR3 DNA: TGCAGTGCTAATAGAGATTACTCCTACAATGAGCAGTTCTTC.